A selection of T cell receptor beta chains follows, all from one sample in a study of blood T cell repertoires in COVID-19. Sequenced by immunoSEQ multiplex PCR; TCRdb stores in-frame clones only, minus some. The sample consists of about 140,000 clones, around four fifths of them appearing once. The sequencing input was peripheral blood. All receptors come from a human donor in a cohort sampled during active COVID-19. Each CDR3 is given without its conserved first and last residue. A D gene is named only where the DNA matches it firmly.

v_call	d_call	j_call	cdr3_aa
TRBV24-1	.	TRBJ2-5	ATSDSGVETQY
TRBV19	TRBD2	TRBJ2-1	ASSIDRLGAGGGGNEQF
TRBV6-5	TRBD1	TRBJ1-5	ASSYSTGNDQPQH
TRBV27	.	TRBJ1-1	ASSQVGNTEAF
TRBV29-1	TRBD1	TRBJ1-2	SVGTGTGYGYT
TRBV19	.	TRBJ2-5	ASRPGTNYGTQY
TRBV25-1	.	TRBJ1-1	ASSETPNTEAF
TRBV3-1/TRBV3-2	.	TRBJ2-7	ASSQEIRTGSYEQY
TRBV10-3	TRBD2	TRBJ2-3	AIKRELSTDTQY
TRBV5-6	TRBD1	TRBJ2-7	ASSYRTGGGYEQY
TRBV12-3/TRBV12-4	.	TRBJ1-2	ASSLGHNGYT
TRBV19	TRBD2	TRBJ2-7	ASRPSGSSNEQY
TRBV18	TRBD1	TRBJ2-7	ASSRQGAAEQY
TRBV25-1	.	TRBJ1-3	ASSDHQGLGNTIY
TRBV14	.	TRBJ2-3	ASSRGRDFTDTQY
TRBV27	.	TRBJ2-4	ASKSHGQEENIQY
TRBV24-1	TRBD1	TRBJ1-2	ATSEQGKDGYT
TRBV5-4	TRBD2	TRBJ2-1	ASSLFVTSAYNEQF
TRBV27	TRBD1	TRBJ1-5	ASSSHGTGENQPQH
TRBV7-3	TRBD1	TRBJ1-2	ASSLTYRGLGGYT
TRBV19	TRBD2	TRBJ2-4	ASSPVGGAKNIQY
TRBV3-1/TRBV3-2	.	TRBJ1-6	ASSRGQYNSPLH
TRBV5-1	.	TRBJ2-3	ASSAGTVDREDTQY
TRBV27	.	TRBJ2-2	ASSSDSLIPGELF
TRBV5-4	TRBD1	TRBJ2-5	ASSYRGRSETQY
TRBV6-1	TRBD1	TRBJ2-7	ASSERSGGFEQY
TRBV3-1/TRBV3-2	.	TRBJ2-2	ASSQGSLTRSGELF
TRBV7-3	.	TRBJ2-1	ASSILDSPYNEQF
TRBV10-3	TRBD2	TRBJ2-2	AIGSAGAGELF
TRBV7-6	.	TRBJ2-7	ASSLDLGLSYEQY
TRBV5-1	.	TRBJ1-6	ASSLDDRSNSPLH
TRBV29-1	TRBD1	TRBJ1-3	SVDTTGGGGNTIY
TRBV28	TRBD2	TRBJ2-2	ASSLLGLAGVGGTGELF
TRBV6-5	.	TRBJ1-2	ASSYRQAASGYT
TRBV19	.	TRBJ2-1	ASKSSHLITNNEQF
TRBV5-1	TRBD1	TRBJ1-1	ASSLDAGTGEAF
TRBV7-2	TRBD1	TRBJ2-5	ASSSYRGRQETQY
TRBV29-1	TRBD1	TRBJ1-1	SVARGENTEAF
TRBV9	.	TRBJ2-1	ASSPRTPIHLGSYNEQF
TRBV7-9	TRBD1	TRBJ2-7	ASSFSGDRVYEQY
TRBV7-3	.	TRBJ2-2	ASSLQGQANTGELF
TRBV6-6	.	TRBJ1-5	ASSYSGDQPQH
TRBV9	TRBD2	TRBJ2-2	ASSEGRTSDFTGELF
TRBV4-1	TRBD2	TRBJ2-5	ASSQAGLAEIPETQY
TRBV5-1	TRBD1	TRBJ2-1	ASSLEGQGGLDEQF
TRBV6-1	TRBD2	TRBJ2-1	ASSESPPGGSRTEQF
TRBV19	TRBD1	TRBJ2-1	ASTWDSNNEQF
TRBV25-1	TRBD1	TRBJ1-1	ASRDRGTEAF
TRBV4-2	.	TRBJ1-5	ASSQDRNQPQH
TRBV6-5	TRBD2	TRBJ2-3	AHEGLSTDTQY
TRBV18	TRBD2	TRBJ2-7	ASSTTSGRRYEQY
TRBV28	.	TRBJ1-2	ASSPGVSNYGYT
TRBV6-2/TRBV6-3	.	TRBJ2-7	ASSYSRRGYEQY
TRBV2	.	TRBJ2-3	ASSPPGAMSTDTQY